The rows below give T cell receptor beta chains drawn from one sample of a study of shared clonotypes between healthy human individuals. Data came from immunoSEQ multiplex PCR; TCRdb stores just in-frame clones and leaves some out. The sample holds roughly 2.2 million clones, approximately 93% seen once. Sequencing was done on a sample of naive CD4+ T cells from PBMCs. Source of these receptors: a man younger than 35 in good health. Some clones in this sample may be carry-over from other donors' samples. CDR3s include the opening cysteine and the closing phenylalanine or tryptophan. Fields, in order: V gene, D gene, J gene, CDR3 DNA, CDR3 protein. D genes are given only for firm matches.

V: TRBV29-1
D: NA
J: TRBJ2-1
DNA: TGCAGCGTTGGGGGCCCTAGCGCAAGCTCCTACAATGAGCAGTTCTTC
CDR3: CSVGGPSASSYNEQFF

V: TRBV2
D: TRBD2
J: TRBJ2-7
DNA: TGTGCCAGCAGAATAGCGGGAGTGAACCGCGAGCAGTACTTC
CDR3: CASRIAGVNREQYF

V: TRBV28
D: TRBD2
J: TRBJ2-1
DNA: TGTGCCAGCAGTCCGACAGGGCGGGGGGGCGAGCAGTTCTTC
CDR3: CASSPTGRGGEQFF

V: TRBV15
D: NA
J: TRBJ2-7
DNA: TGTGCCACCAGCCCTATTCAGGATTACTACGAGCAGTACTTC
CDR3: CATSPIQDYYEQYF

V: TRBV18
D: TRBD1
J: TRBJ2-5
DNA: TGTGCCAGCTCAAAGGGACAGGGCACGGGGGAGACCCAGTACTTC
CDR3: CASSKGQGTGETQYF

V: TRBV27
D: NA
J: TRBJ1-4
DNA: TGTGCCAGCAGTGACCAGGGGCTTCCTAATGAAAAACTGTTTTTT
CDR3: CASSDQGLPNEKLFF

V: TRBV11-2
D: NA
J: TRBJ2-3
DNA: TGTGCCAGCAGCTCAGTCGGCGGGAGCACAGATACGCAGTATTTT
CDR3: CASSSVGGSTDTQYF

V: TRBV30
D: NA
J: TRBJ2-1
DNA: TGTGCCTGGAGTCGGGATTTGGCCTCCTACAATGAGCAGTTCTTC
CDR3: CAWSRDLASYNEQFF

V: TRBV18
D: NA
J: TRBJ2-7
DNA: TGTGCCAGCTCACTGACCGCCTACGAGCAGTACTTC
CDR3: CASSLTAYEQYF

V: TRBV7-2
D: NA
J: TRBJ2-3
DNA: TGTGCCAGCAGCTTAGAGGGAGTCGGGTTAGATACGCAGTATTTT
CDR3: CASSLEGVGLDTQYF

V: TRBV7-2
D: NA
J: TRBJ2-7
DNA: TGTGCCAGCAGCTCCGACTGGGCGAGCGAGCAGTACTTC
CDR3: CASSSDWASEQYF

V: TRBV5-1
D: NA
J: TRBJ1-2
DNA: TGCGCCAGCAGCGCCCTAGGATCTTCTTATGGCTACACCTTC
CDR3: CASSALGSSYGYTF

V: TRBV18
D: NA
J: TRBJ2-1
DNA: TGTGCCAGCTCACCACCGGTAGGGAGCAATGAGCAGTTCTTC
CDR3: CASSPPVGSNEQFF